This T cell receptor beta chain derives from a study of blood T cell repertoires in COVID-19. This CDR3 region has 17 residues. Per germline, CDR1 SGHVS and CDR2 FQNEAQ. Trimming removed 4 bases at V and 0 bases at J, with 16 bases between. In the original analysis: Amplification from reference gene primers served as the basis for estimated nucleated cell counts. The method was immunoSEQ multiplex PCR; TCRdb's version includes in-frame clones alone and lacks a portion of them. D and trimming come from the DNA, and the V and J calls and clone size come from that table. The table lists tens of thousands of clones, roughly 79% of them singletons.

This TCR was sampled from a man older than 75 with acute or convalescent COVID-19. The sample taken for sequencing was peripheral blood. The chain combines TRBV7-8 with TRBJ1-3; no definite D call. For the CDR3, the DNA is TGTGCCAGCAGCTCCCGGGGAACAGCCAGCTCTGGAAACACCATATATTTT. It yields the protein CASSSRGTASSGNTIYF.